A single sample is the source of the 30 T cell receptor beta chains below, sequenced in a study of regulatory T cells in long-lasting Graves disease. Both iRepertoire HTBI primers and Arm-PCR of CDR3 regions were used to build the TCR beta libraries. TCRdb reanalysed the multiplex PCR reads using MiXCR and keeps one entry per CDR3 protein. The sample includes hundreds of thousands of distinct CDR3 sequences, about a sixth of them seen just once. Time point described: newly diagnosed GD, antithyroid drugs for less than 3 months. RNA isolated from PBMCs was used to make the TCR library. The sample also formed part of further work on T cells in Graves' hyperthyroidism and ophthalmopathy.

Sequences were derived from peripheral blood mononuclear cells (PBMCs), sampled at new diagnosis, from a patient treated with antithyroid drugs. These receptors were obtained from a woman aged 25 to 39 with Graves disease.

This clonotype was picked up many times. This chain joins TRBV2 and TRBJ2-2; D is unresolved. This CDR3 region has 14 residues. Germline V gene data show CDR1 as SNHLY and CDR2 as FYNNEI. V lost 3 bases to trimming and J lost 0 bases, with 5 bases between them. In nucleotides, the CDR3 is TGTGCCAGCAGTGAGGGATCGAACACCGGGGAGCTGTTTTTT. This encodes CASSEGSNTGELFF.

This rearrangement joins TRBV28 to TRBJ2-7, with TRBD1 as a possible D gene (6 bases). CDR1 is MDHEN, CDR2 SYDVKM, per germline. The CDR3 covers 17 residues. Trimming pared 7 bases from V and 6 bases from J, leaving 28 bases between. The CDR3 region is CASNSPTGTGERGEQYF. The CDR3 DNA is TGTGCCAGCAATTCCCCCACAGGGACGGGCGAGAGGGGCGAGCAGTACTTC.

This clonotype occurred many times. The genes are TRBV12-3 or TRBV12-4 and TRBJ2-1; 9 nucleotides agree with TRBD2. The CDR3 covers 14 residues. Germline trimming cut 6 bases from V and 6 bases from J; bases unmatched to any gene: 6. The CDR3 loop is CASSDGGRANEQFF. The CDR3 bases are TGTGCCAGCAGCGATGGCGGGAGGGCCAATGAGCAGTTCTTC.

The chain carries TRBV13 and TRBJ2-2; D gene uncertain. Per the germline V gene, CDR1 is PRHDT and CDR2 is FYEKMQ (reference sequence). Trimming shortened V by 4 bases and J by 0 bases, and 9 bases separated the two germline ends. This CDR3 is built from 15 residues. This chain's CDR3 is CASSSEGPNTGELFF. For the CDR3, the DNA is TGTGCCAGCAGCTCAGAAGGACCGAACACCGGGGAGCTGTTTTTT.

This clonotype has only a few counts. This chain joins TRBV5-1 and TRBJ1-5; tentatively, D is TRBD1 (5 bases). Germline V gives CDR1 SGHRS, CDR2 YFSETQ. The CDR3 has 16 residues. V lost 0 bases and J lost 4, with 14 bases in between. The chain's CDR3 is CASSLEGLNGNQPQHF. CDR3 in DNA: TGCGCCAGCAGCTTGGAGGGACTTAACGGGAATCAGCCCCAGCATTTT.

This clonotype appeared many times. This sequence joins TRBV29-1 and TRBJ2-3; D might be TRBD2 (6 bases). Germline V gene sequence: CDR1 SQVTM, CDR2 ANQGSEA. The CDR3 is 16 residues long. V dropped 5 bases and J dropped 2 bases, with 20 bases sitting between them. CDR3: CSVLHTSQRSTDTQYF. DNA of the CDR3: TGCAGCGTTTTGCATACTAGCCAGAGATCCACAGATACGCAGTATTTT.

The chain is built from TRBV5-1 and TRBJ2-2, with no clear D. With 4 bases removed from V and 4 bases from J, the gap between germline ends came to 14 bases. The CDR3 consists of 15 residues. Germline V lookup: CDR1 SGHRS, CDR2 YFSETQ. The CDR3 loop is CASSPAPGGTGELFF. The CDR3 bases are TGCGCCAGCAGCCCGGCCCCGGGTGGCACCGGGGAGCTGTTTTTT.

The chain couples TRBV25-1 to TRBJ2-1; D is ambiguous. V was cut by 6 bases and J by 3 bases, with 18 bases left in between. This CDR3 contains 16 residues. CDR1 and CDR2 from the germline V gene are MGHDK and SYGVNS. The CDR3 DNA follows: TGTGCCAGCAGGCAAGCAAGTCAGAGCAACTACAATGAGCAGTTCTTC. Its translation is CASRQASQSNYNEQFF.

This clonotype has just a few counts. Given a much more abundant clone one base away, this may be a read error. The chain joins TRBV20-1 to TRBJ2-1; possible D gene TRBD2, 5 bases. The CDR3 consists of 14 residues. CDR1 and CDR2 (germline): DFQATT, SNEGSKA (reference sequence). CDR3 coding DNA: TGCAGTGCTAGATCGGACTTCTCCTACAATGAGCGGTTCTTC. This encodes CSARSDFSYNERFF.

In its sample, this clonotype was seen a few times. This chain links TRBV7-9 with TRBJ2-7; 16 bases are shared with TRBD2. This CDR3 comprises 18 residues. Germline CDR1 and CDR2: SEHNR and FQNEAQ (reference sequence). J lost 3 bases, V lost 5 bases, and 10 bases had no gene match. The chain's CDR3 is CASSQGLAGGPGSYEQYF. The DNA for the CDR3 is TGTGCCAGCAGCCAGGGACTAGCGGGAGGGCCGGGCAGCTACGAGCAGTACTTC.

The rearrangement uses TRBV24-1 and TRBJ1-2, with D hard to call. Germline loops: CDR1 KGHDR, CDR2 SFDVKD. Trimming stripped 6 bases from V and 7 bases from J, with 14 bases between. The CDR3 sequence is 13 residues long. The CDR3, as DNA: TGTGCCACCAGTAAAGGAGCCAGCGCTGGCTACACCTTC. This encodes CATSKGASAGYTF.

V gene TRBV4-2 combines with J gene TRBJ2-3; TRBD2 aligns across 7 bases. Germline-derived CDR1 and CDR2 are LGHNA and YNFKEQ. The V gene end was trimmed by 6 bases and the J gene end by 5 bases; junction bases not matched to a gene: 11. The CDR3 is 15 amino acids. The CDR3 region has the DNA TGTGCCAGCAGTAAACCGGGACTATCGGGAGATACGCAGTATTTT. Protein: CASSKPGLSGDTQYF.

In its sample, this clonotype was seen many times. The CDR3, as DNA: TGCAGCGTTGTTCGGCAAAACTATGAAGCTTTCTTT. Translation: CSVVRQNYEAFF. The rearrangement uses TRBV29-1 and TRBJ1-1; no clear D gene. Germline V gives CDR1 SQVTM, CDR2 ANQGSEA. Trimming left V 4 bases short and J 7 bases short, with 13 bases between. The CDR3 is made up of 12 amino acids. Filled out from reference TRBV29-1 and TRBJ1-1, the complete variable domain reads SAVISQKPSRDICQRGTSLTIQCQVDSQVTMMFWYRQQPGQSLTLIATANQGSEATYESGFVIDKFPISRPNLTFSTLTVSNMSPEDSSIYLCSVVRQNYEAFFGQGTRLTVV.

This clonotype has a count of ten or more. The V and J genes are TRBV6-2 or TRBV6-3 and TRBJ2-1, with 14 bases matching TRBD2. The length of the CDR3 is 18 residues. Germline V lookup: CDR1 MNHEY, CDR2 SVGEGT. J was trimmed by 7 bases and V by 2 bases; bases with no gene match: 10. DNA for the CDR3: TGTGCCAGCAGTTACCCCGGGACTAGCGGGAGACCTATGAATGAGCAGTTCTTC. Translated: CASSYPGTSGRPMNEQFF.

This clonotype was detected only once. A far larger clone is one nucleotide away, so this likely arose from a read error. The chain couples TRBV11-2 to TRBJ2-1; possible D gene TRBD2, 6 bases. Germline lookup yields CDR1 SGHAT and CDR2 FQNNGV. The CDR3 runs 15 residues. Trimming removed 0 bases from V and 10 bases from J, with 16 bases in between. The CDR3 loop is CASSLEDGSRYEQFF. CDR3 bases: TGTGCCAGCAGCTTAGAGGACGGGAGTCGGTACGAGCAGTTCTTC.

In this sample, this clonotype turned up many times. The rearrangement joins TRBV6-5 to TRBJ1-6, with D hard to call. The V gene lost 4 bases and the J gene lost 9 bases, with 19 bases spanning the gap. The CDR3 runs 16 residues. The germline V gene has CDR1 MNHEY and CDR2 SVGAGI. This chain's CDR3 is CASSSSKGTRSSPLHF. The CDR3 nucleotides read TGTGCCAGCAGTTCCTCCAAGGGTACCCGGAGTTCACCCCTCCACTTT.

This clonotype was seen repeatedly, ten times or more. This chain connects TRBV6-5 to TRBJ2-7, with D possibly matching TRBD2 (6 bases). Per the germline V gene, CDR1 is MNHEY and CDR2 is SVGAGI. Trimming took off 3 bases at V and 5 bases at J, with 11 bases between the two ends. This CDR3 contains 13 residues. In DNA form, the CDR3 reads TGTGCCAGCAGTTATCGGGAGAGGGACGAGCAGTACTTC. Residues: CASSYRERDEQYF.

This clonotype has more than one count but fewer than ten. The V and J genes are TRBV6-1 and TRBJ2-7; D possibly corresponds to TRBD1 (6 bases). Germline V gives CDR1 MNHNS, CDR2 SASEGT. The CDR3 spans 11 residues. V gave up 7 bases and J gave up 6 bases, with 10 bases separating them. In DNA form, the CDR3 reads TGTGCCAGCACCACAGGGTCCGAGCAGTACTTC. Its protein product is CASTTGSEQYF.

This clonotype has at least ten counts. V and J are TRBV12-3 or TRBV12-4 and TRBJ1-1; 8 nucleotides align to TRBD1. V gave up 6 bases and J gave up 0 bases; unmatched junction bases: 12. The CDR3 totals 17 residues. CDR3: CASSTQRQGLMNTEAFF. Written as DNA, the CDR3 is TGTGCCAGCAGCACACAAAGACAGGGGTTAATGAACACTGAAGCTTTCTTT.

The table lists this clonotype with many counts. V is TRBV7-9 and J is TRBJ1-1; the D gene is possibly TRBD1 (5 bases). V was clipped by 5 bases and J by 6 bases, with 16 bases between them. This CDR3 is built from 14 residues. CDR1 is SEHNR and CDR2 is FQNEAQ in the germline V gene (reference sequence). In DNA, the CDR3 is TGTGCCAGCAGCGCTCAGGGTTGGGTCCCTGAAGCTTTCTTT. It codes for CASSAQGWVPEAFF.

CDR3 in DNA: TGTGCCAGCAGTTTATCCTTAAAGGGGGACTACACCTTC. The encoded protein is CASSLSLKGDYTF. This chain links TRBV12-3 or TRBV12-4 with TRBJ1-2; weak D call: TRBD1 (6 bases). The CDR3 runs 13 residues. V was pared by 2 bases and J by 10 bases, with 14 bases between.

This clonotype was picked up a small number of times. The DNA for the CDR3 is TGTGCCAGCAGTTATAGGGTGGATTACCTACAGGGAAGCAATCAGCCCCAGCATTTT. Protein sequence: CASSYRVDYLQGSNQPQHF. This chain uses TRBV6-5 with TRBJ1-5; a possible D gene is TRBD1 (6 bases). Trimming stripped 3 bases from V and 1 base from J, with 22 bases between. The germline CDR1 and CDR2 sequences are MNHEY and SVGAGI. CDR3 length equals 19 residues.

This clonotype was seen repeatedly, ten times or more. The chain employs TRBV28 and TRBJ2-7; TRBD2 agrees at 8 bases. The germline gives CDR1 MDHEN, CDR2 SYDVKM. The CDR3 extends over 15 amino acids. After removal of 3 bases from V and 4 bases from J, the junction contained 8 bases not matched to a gene. CDR3 nucleotide sequence: TGTGCCAGCAGTTTCTCCAGCGGGAGTTTTTACGAGCAGTACTTC. It codes for CASSFSSGSFYEQYF.

This clonotype was counted many times. This chain connects TRBV28 to TRBJ2-7, with D perhaps matching TRBD1 (7 bases). The V and J ends lost 7 bases and 0 bases respectively, with 16 bases between them. Germline lookup yields CDR1 MDHEN and CDR2 SYDVKM. CDR3 size: 15 residues. The CDR3 region has the DNA TGTGCCAGCACCCAGGGGGGCCTTCCCTCCTACGAGCAGTACTTC. It encodes CASTQGGLPSYEQYF.

V and J are TRBV6-9 and TRBJ2-7, with D perhaps TRBD1 (6 bases). Trimming shortened V by 4 bases and J by 7 bases, and 17 bases separated the two germline ends. CDR3 length: 14 amino acids. Germline V gene sequence: CDR1 MNHGY, CDR2 SVAAGI. CDR3 DNA sequence: TGTGCCAGCAGTTCACCGGGACAATACAATGAGCAGTACTTC. Amino acids: CASSSPGQYNEQYF.

This clonotype has a count of ten or more. The rearrangement links TRBV2 to TRBJ1-1; perhaps TRBD1 as D (6 bases). V was cut by 2 bases and J by 3 bases, with 10 bases left in between. The CDR3 covers 14 residues. Germline assignment: CDR1 SNHLY and CDR2 FYNNEI. The CDR3 bases are TGTGCCAGCAGTGAATGGGGGCTGGACACTGAAGCTTTCTTT. Amino acid sequence: CASSEWGLDTEAFF.

This clonotype appeared many times. The chain joins TRBV12-3 or TRBV12-4 to TRBJ2-7; 10 nucleotides align to TRBD2. Trimming cost V 6 bases and J 3 bases; bases outside gene matches: 5. The CDR3 totals 14 residues. CDR3 sequence: CASSTGTSDYEQYF. The CDR3 DNA sequence: TGTGCCAGCAGCACCGGGACTAGCGACTACGAGCAGTACTTC.

This chain connects TRBV11-2 to TRBJ2-3; D perhaps matches TRBD2 (7 bases). V lost 1 base and J 2 bases, leaving 10 bases between the germline ends. Per germline, CDR1 SGHAT and CDR2 FQNNGV. CDR3 size: 15 residues. CDR3 amino acids: CASSLAAGATDTQYF. The CDR3 bases are TGTGCCAGCAGCTTAGCGGCGGGGGCCACAGATACGCAGTATTTT.

V usage is TRBV19 and J usage is TRBJ1-2; the D gene is possibly TRBD1 (5 bases). This CDR3 has 14 amino acids. Germline V gene lookup returns CDR1 LNHDA and CDR2 SQIVND (reference sequence). With 4 bases removed from V and 2 bases from J, the gap between germline ends came to 11 bases. CDR3 amino acids: CASSTGTGNYGYTF. The CDR3 region has the DNA TGTGCCAGTAGTACCGGGACGGGGAACTATGGCTACACCTTC. Based on the CDR3 plus reference TRBV19 and TRBJ1-2, the full variable domain is DGGITQSPKYLFRKEGQNVTLSCEQNLNHDAMYWYRQDPGQGLRLIYYSQIVNDFQKGDIAEGYSVSREKKESFPLTVTSAQKNPTAFYLCASSTGTGNYGYTFGSGTRLTVV.

This clonotype was picked up one time. A much larger clone differs from this one at a single base, so this may be a read error. The V gene is TRBV7-8, the J gene TRBJ2-3; a possible D gene is TRBD2 (5 bases). Germline loops: CDR1 SGHVS, CDR2 FQNEAQ. The CDR3 totals 12 residues. Trimming took off 3 bases at V and 8 bases at J, with 9 bases between the two ends. The CDR3 sequence is CASSFREITQYF. CDR3 sequence (DNA): TGTGCCAGCAGCTTTAGGGAGATTACGCAGTATTTT.